This record looks at one T cell receptor (beta chain) sequence and its context. Within the sample, other DNA sequences also encode this same CDR3. Assay: immunoSEQ multiplex PCR; the TCRdb copy retains only in-frame clones and omits some. The sample lists some 78,000 clones, approximately 93% occurring once. This entry comes from a study of technical replicates of blood from a few donors. The sample comprised T cells isolated from PBMCs. The source of this sequence is a human donor in good health.

CDR3 loop: CASSLLGQGDEAFF. In nucleotides, the CDR3 is TGCGCCAGCAGCTTGTTGGGGCAGGGGGATGAAGCTTTCTTT. The chain links TRBV5-1 to TRBJ1-1, with 7 bases aligning to TRBD1. The ends lost 1 base at V and 7 bases at J; junction bases unmatched: 7. The CDR3 is made up of 14 amino acids. Germline V gene sequence: CDR1 SGHRS, CDR2 YFSETQ.